Following are 23 T cell receptor beta chains from one sample sequenced in a study of T cell responses to AZD1222 COVID-19 vaccine. TCRdb's table, derived via immunoSEQ multiplex PCR, lists solely in-frame clones and lacks some. The repertoire includes around 150,000 clones, roughly 90% of them detected once, and 2.5% to 3.5% sits in the top ten. Here the sequenced sample was peripheral blood, taken 28 days after the second AZD1222 dose. These receptors were obtained from an adult who received the AZD1222 COVID-19 vaccine.

As concerns this clone: One end of the junction varies from germline; a read error may be responsible. The J gene is TRBJ2-3, the V gene TRBV7-7; D unclear. This CDR3 is built from 14 residues. Germline lookup yields CDR1 SSHAT and CDR2 FNYEAQ (reference sequence). The CDR3 spells CASSLGPSPDTQYF. CDR3 bases: TGTGCTAGCAGCTTAGGACCTTCTCCAGATACGCAGTATTTT.

The rearrangement uses TRBV7-3 and TRBJ2-3, with D hard to call. The CDR3 sequence is 14 residues long. The V gene lost 8 bases and the J gene lost 4 bases, with 16 bases spanning the gap. Germline values: CDR1 SGHTA, CDR2 FQGTGA. The CDR3 DNA reads as TGTGCCAGCCGCCCCTCTACAGTCGCAGATACGCAGTATTTT. Translating gives CASRPSTVADTQYF. The full variable domain, with the rest looked up from reference TRBV7-3 and TRBJ2-3, is GAGVSQTPSNKVTEKGKYVELRCDPISGHTALYWYRQSLGQGPEFLIYFQGTGAADDSGLPNDRFFAVRPEGSVSTLKIQRTERGDSAVYLCASRPSTVADTQYFGPGTRLTVL.

This clone showed up just once. The J gene is TRBJ2-7, the V gene TRBV11-2, with 7 bases identical to TRBD1. This CDR3 has 15 amino acids. V lost 2 bases and J lost 1; bases outside the gene matches: 5. Germline loops: CDR1 SGHAT, CDR2 FQNNGV. In DNA, the CDR3 is TGTGCCAGCAGCTTAACCGGACAGGTTTCCTACGAGCAGTACTTC. The encoded protein is CASSLTGQVSYEQYF.

The J gene is TRBJ2-4, the V gene TRBV28; D call uncertain. Trimming took off 6 bases at V and 4 bases at J, with 13 bases between the two ends. Germline CDR1 reads MDHEN; CDR2 reads SYDVKM. The CDR3 has 14 amino acids. The CDR3 sequence is CASSLPFEKNIQYF. CDR3 nucleotide sequence: TGTGCCAGCAGCTTACCCTTTGAGAAAAACATTCAGTACTTC.

This sequence joins TRBV24-1 and TRBJ2-5; no definite D call. This CDR3 spans 12 amino acids. CDR1 is KGHDR and CDR2 is SFDVKD in the germline V gene. V lost 10 bases, J lost 0 bases, and 8 bases lay in between. In nucleotides, the CDR3 is TGTGCCACGGCAGCGTACCAAGAGACCCAGTACTTC. Its protein is CATAAYQETQYF.

This chain joins TRBV3-1 (or the pseudogene TRBV3-2) and TRBJ1-2; tentatively, D is TRBD1 (5 bases). CDR1 is LGHDT, CDR2 YNNKEL, per germline (reference sequence). V was shortened by 5 bases and J by 7 bases, with 17 bases between the two germline ends. The CDR3 consists of 14 residues. CDR3 region: CASSFRRGASGYTF. CDR3 sequence (DNA): TGTGCCAGCAGCTTCCGGAGGGGCGCTTCTGGCTACACCTTC.

The chain uses TRBV10-2 and TRBJ2-3; TRBD1 might be the D (7 bases). CDR1 is WSHSY, CDR2 SAAADI, per germline. This CDR3 is 16 amino acids long. Between the trimmed V and J ends, which lost 6 bases and 0 bases, there was a span of 16 bases. CDR3 protein: CASRSTTGTSTDTQYF. The DNA of the CDR3 is TGCGCCAGCAGGTCGACGACAGGGACTAGCACAGATACGCAGTATTTT.

V usage is TRBV3-1 (or the pseudogene TRBV3-2) and J usage is TRBJ1-2; no firm D call. The CDR3 runs to 14 residues. CDR1 and CDR2 from the germline V gene are LGHDT and YNNKEL (reference sequence). V was trimmed by 1 base and J by 6 bases, leaving 12 bases between them. The CDR3 spells CASSQVGVRNGYTF. Here the CDR3 DNA reads TGTGCCAGCAGCCAAGTTGGGGTCCGGAATGGCTACACCTTC.

The rearrangement links TRBV19 to TRBJ2-5; 12 bases line up with TRBD2. This CDR3 spans 17 amino acids. The junction had 11 bases not matched to a gene; V was cut back by 2 bases and J by 7 bases. CDR1 is LNHDA and CDR2 is SQIVND in the germline V gene (reference sequence). DNA for the CDR3: TGTGCCAGTAGTATAACTAGCGGGAGGCCCGCGCTTGGGACCCAGTACTTC. Residues: CASSITSGRPALGTQYF.

The chain has TRBV27 and TRBJ1-5, with TRBD1 matching 8 bases. CDR3 length: 17 residues. Germline V gives CDR1 MNHEY, CDR2 SMNVEV (reference sequence). V dropped 5 bases and J dropped 2; count of bases not matched to a gene: 11. Written as DNA, the CDR3 is TGTGCCAGCAGTCAGACTAAGACAGGGGATGGCAATCAGCCCCAGCATTTT. Protein: CASSQTKTGDGNQPQHF.

The V call is TRBV6-5, the J call TRBJ1-3, with 8 bases aligning to TRBD1. This CDR3 has 13 amino acids. The V segment lost 6 bases and the J segment 8 bases; nucleotides outside the gene matches: 6. Per the germline V gene, CDR1 is MNHEY and CDR2 is SVGAGI. CDR3 DNA: TGTGCCAGCAGCCTAGGACAGGGATACACCATATATTTT. Amino acids: CASSLGQGYTIYF.

This clone was detected once. The V call is TRBV27, the J call TRBJ2-1; 11 nucleotides match TRBD1. CDR1 is MNHEY, CDR2 SMNVEV, per germline (reference sequence). With V trimmed by 4 bases and J by 6 bases, 8 bases remained unmatched. The CDR3 consists of 16 residues. As DNA, the CDR3 is TGTGCCAGCAGTTACCGCCCTGGGACAGGGGGCAATGAGCAGTTCTTC. Protein sequence: CASSYRPGTGGNEQFF.

V and J are TRBV3-1 (or the pseudogene TRBV3-2) and TRBJ2-2; D not certain. This CDR3 region has 17 residues. V dropped 0 bases and J dropped 6 bases, with 17 bases sitting between them. Germline CDR1 is LGHDT and CDR2 is YNNKEL (reference sequence). In nucleotides, the CDR3 is TGTGCCAGCAGCCAAGATTGGACCCGGAAGGTAGCCGGGGAGCTGTTTTTT. Translation: CASSQDWTRKVAGELFF.

This chain connects TRBV5-4 to TRBJ2-1; unclear D gene. V was pared by 2 bases and J by 5 bases, with 2 bases between. CDR1 is SGHNT, CDR2 YYREEE, per germline (reference sequence). The CDR3 runs 11 residues. The CDR3 protein is CASSFNNEQFF. In DNA, the CDR3 is TGTGCCAGCAGCTTTAACAATGAGCAGTTCTTC.

This clone came up once. This chain joins TRBV5-1 and TRBJ1-2, with D unresolved. This CDR3 is built from 13 residues. Trimming shortened V by 3 bases and J by 3 bases, and 9 bases separated the two germline ends. CDR1 is SGHRS and CDR2 is YFSETQ in the germline V gene. In DNA form, the CDR3 reads TGCGCCAGCAGCTCGGAGTGGGACTATGGCTACACCTTC. This gives the protein CASSSEWDYGYTF. The complete variable domain, with remaining parts taken from reference TRBV5-1 and TRBJ1-2, reads KAGVTQTPRYLIKTRGQQVTLSCSPISGHRSVSWYQQTPGQGLQFLFEYFSETQRNKGNFPGRFSGRQFSNSRSEMNVSTLELGDSALYLCASSSEWDYGYTFGSGTRLTVV.

V and J are TRBV5-1 and TRBJ1-6; the match to TRBD1 covers 7 bases. The CDR3 totals 14 residues. Germline CDR1 SGHRS, CDR2 YFSETQ. The V gene end was trimmed by 2 bases and the J gene end by 7 bases; junction bases not matched to a gene: 3. The CDR3 sequence is CASSLDRVNSPLHF. The CDR3 region has the DNA TGCGCCAGCAGCTTAGACAGGGTGAATTCACCCCTCCACTTT.

This chain uses TRBV5-1 with TRBJ1-6; TRBD1 agrees at 7 bases. The CDR3 has 15 residues. With V trimmed by 0 bases and J by 7 bases, 4 bases remained unmatched. Germline V gene data show CDR1 as SGHRS and CDR2 as YFSETQ. The chain's CDR3 is CASSLGTGVNSPLHF. The DNA of the CDR3 is TGCGCCAGCAGCTTGGGTACAGGGGTAAATTCACCCCTCCACTTT.

The rearrangement uses TRBV5-1 and TRBJ2-4; D is undetermined. The CDR3 has 13 amino acids. Germline CDR1 reads SGHRS; CDR2 reads YFSETQ. Trimming shortened V by 4 bases and J by 1 base, and 6 bases separated the two germline ends. The CDR3 DNA reads TGCGCCAGCAGCATGGACGCCAAAAACATTCAGTACTTC. Amino acids: CASSMDAKNIQYF.

The chain employs TRBV14 and TRBJ2-1; no clear D gene. The CDR3 covers 12 residues. The V end was cut by 4 bases, the J end by 13 bases, with 14 bases between. Germline CDR1 and CDR2: SGHDN and FVKESK. The CDR3: CASSPASLDQFF. DNA for the CDR3: TGTGCCAGCAGCCCCGCCTCCCTAGATCAGTTCTTC.

The rearrangement links TRBV7-9 to TRBJ2-3, with 10 bases matching TRBD2. J lost 6 bases, V lost 6 bases, and 9 bases had no gene match. The CDR3 loop spans 15 amino acids. The germline CDR1 and CDR2 sequences are SEHNR and FQNEAQ (reference sequence). CDR3 sequence reads: CASSSTGTSDDTQYF. CDR3 coding DNA: TGTGCCAGCAGTTCCACCGGGACTAGCGACGATACGCAGTATTTT.

V gene TRBV19 combines with J gene TRBJ2-7; D remains unclear. Trimming removed 4 bases at V and 6 bases at J, with 13 bases between. The length of the CDR3 is 13 residues. Germline V gene sequence: CDR1 LNHDA, CDR2 SQIVND (reference sequence). CDR3 in amino acids: CASSTAPASEQYF. The CDR3 coding sequence is TGTGCCAGTAGTACCGCCCCCGCGAGCGAGCAGTACTTC. The full variable domain, with the rest looked up from reference TRBV19 and TRBJ2-7, is DGGITQSPKYLFRKEGQNVTLSCEQNLNHDAMYWYRQDPGQGLRLIYYSQIVNDFQKGDIAEGYSVSREKKESFPLTVTSAQKNPTAFYLCASSTAPASEQYFGPGTRLTVT.

V usage is TRBV4-1 and J usage is TRBJ2-4, with TRBD1 identical over 8 bases. V was clipped by 0 bases and J by 0 bases; unmatched bases: 7. Germline V lookup: CDR1 MGHRA, CDR2 YSYEKL. The CDR3 has 18 amino acids. This CDR3 reads CASSQDGTGLIAKNIQYF. Written as DNA, the CDR3 is TGCGCCAGCAGCCAAGATGGGACAGGATTAATAGCCAAAAACATTCAGTACTTC.

With regard to this clone: The DNA is omitted, as the CDR3 cannot be located on it reliably, and the CDR3 follows TCRdb's listing. The chain combines TRBV28 with TRBJ1-2. A total of 12 residues make up the CDR3, ends included. Per germline, CDR1 MDHEN and CDR2 SYDVKM. This CDR3 is CASTLTFGGYTF.